This TCR beta chain derives from a study of blood T cell repertoires in COVID-19. Repertoires were generated with immunoSEQ multiplex PCR, while TCRdb's copy carries only in-frame clones and drops some. The sample has about 40,000 clones, about 90% seen once. Germline CDR1 reads MGHRA; CDR2 reads YSYEKL. The CDR3 totals 15 residues. Trimming removed 0 bases from V and 4 bases from J; junction bases left unmatched: 5. The rearrangement joins TRBV4-1 to TRBJ2-5, with 7 bases lining up with TRBD1. This clonotype was sampled from a man in his sixties with COVID-19, enrolled during active disease. The sample consisted of peripheral blood. CDR3 protein: CASSQDPGTVETQYF. CDR3 DNA: TGCGCCAGCAGCCAAGATCCCGGGACAGTAGAGACCCAGTACTTC.